The clone carrying this T cell receptor beta chain has a handful of counts. Its target is not known. The sample belongs to a study of regulatory T cells in long-lasting Graves disease. Whole-study findings and limits: What was studied was peripheral blood only, and not thyroid tissue.

Arm-PCR of CDR3 regions with iRepertoire HTBI primers generated TCR beta libraries. TCRdb fed the multiplex PCR reads into MiXCR, producing one record per CDR3 protein. The sample has 400,000 to 450,000 distinct CDR3 sequences; less than 25% are singletons. Time point given: persistent/refractory GD, antithyroid drugs over 5 years with positive TRAb. RNA extracted from PBMCs served as the sequencing template. Recruitment took place at an endocrinology department in Xi'an, China. The junction had 10 bases not matched to a gene; V was cut back by 4 bases and J by 2 bases. The germline CDR1 and CDR2 sequences are SEHNR and FQNEAQ (reference sequence). The CDR3 length is 16 residues.

The starting material was peripheral blood mononuclear cells (PBMCs), obtained when the disease was refractory, from a patient treated with antithyroid drugs. The source is a female donor with Graves disease. V is TRBV7-9 and J is TRBJ2-7; 8 bases are a match to TRBD2. In DNA, the CDR3 is TGTGCCAGCAGCTCCTTGGTACTAGCGGCCACCTACGAGCAGTACTTC. It codes for CASSSLVLAATYEQYF. The full variable domain, in which reference TRBV7-9 and TRBJ2-7 provide the parts outside the CDR3, is DTGVSQNPRHKITKRGQNVTFRCDPISEHNRLYWYRQTLGQGPEFLTYFQNEAQLEKSRLLSDRFSAERPKGSFSTLEIQRTEQGDSAMYLCASSSLVLAATYEQYFGPGTRLTVT.